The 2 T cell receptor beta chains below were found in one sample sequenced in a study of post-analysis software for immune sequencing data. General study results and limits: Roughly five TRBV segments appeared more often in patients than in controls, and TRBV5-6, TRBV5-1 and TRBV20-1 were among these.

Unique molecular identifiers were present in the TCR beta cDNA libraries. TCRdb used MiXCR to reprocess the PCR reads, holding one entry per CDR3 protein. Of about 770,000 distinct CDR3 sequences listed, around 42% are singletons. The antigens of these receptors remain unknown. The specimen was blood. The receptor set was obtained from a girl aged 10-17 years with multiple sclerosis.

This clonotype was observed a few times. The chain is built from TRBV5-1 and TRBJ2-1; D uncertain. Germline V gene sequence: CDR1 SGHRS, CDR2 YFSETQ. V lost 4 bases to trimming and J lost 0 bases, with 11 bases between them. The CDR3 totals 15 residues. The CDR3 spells CASSRLQSSYNEQFF. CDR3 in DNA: TGCGCCAGCAGCCGACTCCAGAGCTCCTACAATGAGCAGTTCTTC.

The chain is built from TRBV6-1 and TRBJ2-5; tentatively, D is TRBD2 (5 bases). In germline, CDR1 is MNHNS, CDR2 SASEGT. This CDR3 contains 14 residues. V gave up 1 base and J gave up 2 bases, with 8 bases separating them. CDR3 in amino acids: CASSEGGMQETQYF. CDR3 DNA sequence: TGTGCCAGCAGTGAAGGAGGGATGCAAGAGACCCAGTACTTC.